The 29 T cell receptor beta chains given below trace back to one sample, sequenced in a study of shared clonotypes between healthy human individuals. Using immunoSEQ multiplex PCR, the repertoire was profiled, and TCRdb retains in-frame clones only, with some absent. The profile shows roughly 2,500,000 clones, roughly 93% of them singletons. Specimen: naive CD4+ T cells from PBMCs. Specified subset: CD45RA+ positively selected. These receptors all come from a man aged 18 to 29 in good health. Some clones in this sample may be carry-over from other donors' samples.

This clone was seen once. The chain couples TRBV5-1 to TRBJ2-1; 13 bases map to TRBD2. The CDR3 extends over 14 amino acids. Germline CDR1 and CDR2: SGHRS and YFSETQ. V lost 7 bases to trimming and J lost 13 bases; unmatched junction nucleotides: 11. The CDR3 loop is CASHLGLAGESQFF. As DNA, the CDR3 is TGCGCCAGCCACCTAGGACTAGCGGGAGAGAGCCAGTTCTTC.

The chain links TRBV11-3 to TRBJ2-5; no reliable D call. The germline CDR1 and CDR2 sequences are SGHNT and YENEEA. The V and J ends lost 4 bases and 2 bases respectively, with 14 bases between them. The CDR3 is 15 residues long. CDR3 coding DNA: TGTGCCAGCAGCTCCTCACAAAAGGAGCAAGAGACCCAGTACTTC. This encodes CASSSSQKEQETQYF.

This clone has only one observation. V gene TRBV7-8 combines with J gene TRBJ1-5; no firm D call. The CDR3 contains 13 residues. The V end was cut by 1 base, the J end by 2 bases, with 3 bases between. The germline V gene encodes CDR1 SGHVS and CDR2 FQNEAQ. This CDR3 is CASSLDGNQPQHF. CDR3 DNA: TGTGCCAGCAGCTTAGACGGCAATCAGCCCCAGCATTTT. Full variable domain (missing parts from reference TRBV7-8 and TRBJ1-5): GAGVSQSPRYKVAKRGQDVALRCDPISGHVSLFWYQQALGQGPEFLTYFQNEAQLDKSGLPSDRFFAERPEGSVSTLKIQRTQQEDSAVYLCASSLDGNQPQHFGDGTRLSIL.

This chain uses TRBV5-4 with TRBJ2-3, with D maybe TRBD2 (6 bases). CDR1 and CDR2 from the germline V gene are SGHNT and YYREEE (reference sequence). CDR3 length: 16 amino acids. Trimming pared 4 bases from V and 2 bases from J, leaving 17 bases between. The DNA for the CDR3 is TGTGCCAGCAGCCCCGGGACTCCCCTCTTCACAGATACGCAGTATTTT. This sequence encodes CASSPGTPLFTDTQYF.

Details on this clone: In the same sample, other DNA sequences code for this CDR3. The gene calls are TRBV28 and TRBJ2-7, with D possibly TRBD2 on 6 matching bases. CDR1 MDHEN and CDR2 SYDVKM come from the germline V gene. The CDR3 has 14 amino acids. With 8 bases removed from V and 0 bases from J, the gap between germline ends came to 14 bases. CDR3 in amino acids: CASRGGGSSYEQYF. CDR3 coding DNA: TGTGCCAGCCGGGGAGGTGGCAGCTCCTACGAGCAGTACTTC.

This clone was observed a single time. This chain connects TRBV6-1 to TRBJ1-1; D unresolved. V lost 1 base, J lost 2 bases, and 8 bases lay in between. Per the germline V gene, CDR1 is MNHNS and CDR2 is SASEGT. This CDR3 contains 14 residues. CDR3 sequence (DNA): TGTGCCAGCAGTGAAGTCGTGAGCAACACTGAAGCTTTCTTT. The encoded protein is CASSEVVSNTEAFF.

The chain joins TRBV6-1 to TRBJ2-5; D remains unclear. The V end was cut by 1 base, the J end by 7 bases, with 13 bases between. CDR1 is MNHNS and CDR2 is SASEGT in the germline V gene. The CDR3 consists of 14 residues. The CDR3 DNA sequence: TGTGCCAGCAGTGAAGGGACGAGGTGGTGGACCCAGTACTTC. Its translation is CASSEGTRWWTQYF.

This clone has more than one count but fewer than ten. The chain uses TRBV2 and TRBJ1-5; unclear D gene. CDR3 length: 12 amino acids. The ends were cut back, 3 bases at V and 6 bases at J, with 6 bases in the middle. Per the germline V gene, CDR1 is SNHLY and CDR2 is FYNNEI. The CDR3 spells CASSESSQPQHF. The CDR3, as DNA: TGTGCCAGCAGTGAGTCTAGTCAGCCCCAGCATTTT.

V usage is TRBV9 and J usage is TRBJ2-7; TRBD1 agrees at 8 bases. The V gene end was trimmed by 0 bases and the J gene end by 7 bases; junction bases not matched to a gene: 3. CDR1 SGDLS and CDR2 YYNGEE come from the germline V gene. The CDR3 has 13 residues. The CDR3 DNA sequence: TGTGCCAGCAGCGTAGGAGGGACAGGAGAGCAGTACTTC. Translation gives CASSVGGTGEQYF.

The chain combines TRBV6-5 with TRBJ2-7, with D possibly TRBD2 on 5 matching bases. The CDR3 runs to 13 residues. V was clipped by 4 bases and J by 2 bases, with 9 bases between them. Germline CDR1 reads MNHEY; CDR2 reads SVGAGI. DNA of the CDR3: TGTGCCAGCAGTTCAACCGGGGCCTACGAGCAGTACTTC. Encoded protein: CASSSTGAYEQYF.

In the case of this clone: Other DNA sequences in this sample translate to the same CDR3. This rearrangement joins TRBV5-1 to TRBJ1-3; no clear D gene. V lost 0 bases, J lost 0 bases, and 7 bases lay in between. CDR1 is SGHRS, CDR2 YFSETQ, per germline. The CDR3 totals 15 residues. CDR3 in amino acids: CASSLAGTSGNTIYF. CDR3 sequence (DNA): TGCGCCAGCAGCTTGGCGGGAACCTCTGGAAACACCATATATTTT.

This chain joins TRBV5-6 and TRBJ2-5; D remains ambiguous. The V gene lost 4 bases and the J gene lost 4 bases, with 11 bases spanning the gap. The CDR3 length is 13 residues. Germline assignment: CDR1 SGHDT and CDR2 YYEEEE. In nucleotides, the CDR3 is TGTGCCAGCAGCCCGGTTATCGGAGAGACCCAGTACTTC. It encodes CASSPVIGETQYF.

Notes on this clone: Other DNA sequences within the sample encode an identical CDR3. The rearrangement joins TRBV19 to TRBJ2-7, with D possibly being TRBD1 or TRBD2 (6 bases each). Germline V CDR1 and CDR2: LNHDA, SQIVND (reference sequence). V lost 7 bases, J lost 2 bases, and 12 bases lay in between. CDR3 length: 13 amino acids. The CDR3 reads CASKAGQAYEQYF. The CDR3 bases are TGTGCCAGTAAGGCGGGACAAGCCTACGAGCAGTACTTC.

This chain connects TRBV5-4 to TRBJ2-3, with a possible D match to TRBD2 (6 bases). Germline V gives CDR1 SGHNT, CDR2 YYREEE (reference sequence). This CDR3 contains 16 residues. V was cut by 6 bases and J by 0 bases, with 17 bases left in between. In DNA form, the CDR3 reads TGTGCCAGCACCTTCGACCCCGGGACTAGCACAGATACGCAGTATTTT. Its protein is CASTFDPGTSTDTQYF.

The CDR3 protein is CASSDRGYGELFF. CDR3 in DNA: TGCGCCAGCAGTGATAGGGGTTACGGGGAGCTGTTTTTT. This chain joins TRBV10-1 and TRBJ2-2, with a possible D match to TRBD1 (5 bases). V dropped 3 bases and J dropped 7 bases, with 9 bases sitting between them. This CDR3 is built from 13 residues. Germline CDR1 is WNHNN and CDR2 is SYGVQD (reference sequence).

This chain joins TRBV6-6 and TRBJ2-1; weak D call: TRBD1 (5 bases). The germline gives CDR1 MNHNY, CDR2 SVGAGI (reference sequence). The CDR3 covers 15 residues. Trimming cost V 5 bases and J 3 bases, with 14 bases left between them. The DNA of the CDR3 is TGTGCCAGCAGTGTCACAGGAGATAACTACAATGAGCAGTTCTTC. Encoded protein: CASSVTGDNYNEQFF.

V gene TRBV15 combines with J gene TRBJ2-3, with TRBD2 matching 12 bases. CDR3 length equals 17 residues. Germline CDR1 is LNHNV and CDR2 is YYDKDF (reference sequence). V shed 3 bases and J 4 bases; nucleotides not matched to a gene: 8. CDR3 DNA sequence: TGTGCCACCAGCAGGGGAATACTAGCGGGAGGTTCAGATACGCAGTATTTT. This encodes CATSRGILAGGSDTQYF.

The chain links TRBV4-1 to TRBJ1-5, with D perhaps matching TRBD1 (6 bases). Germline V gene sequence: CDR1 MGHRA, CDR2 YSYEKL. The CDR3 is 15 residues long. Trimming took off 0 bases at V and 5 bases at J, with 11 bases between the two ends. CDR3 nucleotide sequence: TGCGCCAGCAGCCAAGATCGGCAGGGGCATCAGCCCCAGCATTTT. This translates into CASSQDRQGHQPQHF.

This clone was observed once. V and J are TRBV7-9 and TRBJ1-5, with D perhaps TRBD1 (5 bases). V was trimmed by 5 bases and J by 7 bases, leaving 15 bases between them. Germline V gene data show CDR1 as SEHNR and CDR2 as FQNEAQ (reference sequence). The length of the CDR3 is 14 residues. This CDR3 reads CASSPTGGRQPQHF. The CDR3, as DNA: TGTGCCAGCAGCCCCACAGGAGGTAGGCAGCCCCAGCATTTT.

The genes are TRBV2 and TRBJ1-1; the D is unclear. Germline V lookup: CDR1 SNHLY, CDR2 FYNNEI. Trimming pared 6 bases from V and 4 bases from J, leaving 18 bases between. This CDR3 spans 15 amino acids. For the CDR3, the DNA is TGTGCCAGCAGACAAGGAGACGGCTGGAGCACTGAAGCTTTCTTT. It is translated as CASRQGDGWSTEAFF.

This CDR3 reads CASKRRGVEKLFF. CDR3 nucleotide sequence: TGTGCCAGCAAAAGACGGGGTGTTGAAAAACTGTTTTTT. The chain joins TRBV6-1 to TRBJ1-4; no definite D call. Germline V CDR1 and CDR2: MNHNS, SASEGT. CDR3 length: 13 amino acids. V was shortened by 7 bases and J by 7 bases, with 13 bases between the two germline ends.

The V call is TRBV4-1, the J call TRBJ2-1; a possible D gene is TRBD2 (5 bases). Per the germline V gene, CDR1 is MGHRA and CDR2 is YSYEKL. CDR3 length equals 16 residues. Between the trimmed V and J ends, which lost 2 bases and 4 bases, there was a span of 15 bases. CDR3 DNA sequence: TGCGCCAGCAGCCAACGGGGTAAGGCGGCGTACAATGAGCAGTTCTTC. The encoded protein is CASSQRGKAAYNEQFF.

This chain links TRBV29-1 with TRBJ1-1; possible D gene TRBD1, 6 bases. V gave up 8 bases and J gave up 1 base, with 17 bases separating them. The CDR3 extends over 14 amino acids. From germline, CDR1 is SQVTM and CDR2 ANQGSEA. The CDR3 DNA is TGCAGCTTCCAGGGAGGGACATCGAACACTGAAGCTTTCTTT. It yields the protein CSFQGGTSNTEAFF.

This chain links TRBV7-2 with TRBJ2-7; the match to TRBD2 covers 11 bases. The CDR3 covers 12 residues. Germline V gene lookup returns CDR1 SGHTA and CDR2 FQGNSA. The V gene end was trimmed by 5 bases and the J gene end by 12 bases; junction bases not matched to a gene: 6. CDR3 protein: CASSLLAGALYF. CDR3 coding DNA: TGTGCCAGCAGCCTACTAGCGGGAGCCCTGTACTTC.

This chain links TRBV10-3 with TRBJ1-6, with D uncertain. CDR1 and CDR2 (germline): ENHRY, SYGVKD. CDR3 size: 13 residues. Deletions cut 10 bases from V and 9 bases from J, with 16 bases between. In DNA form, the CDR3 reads TGTGCCACCACACGGGAGGAAAGTTCACCCCTCCACTTT. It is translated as CATTREESSPLHF.

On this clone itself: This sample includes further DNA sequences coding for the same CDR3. CDR3 nucleotide sequence: TGTGCCAGCAGCCGCAGCACAGATACGCAGTATTTT. Protein sequence: CASSRSTDTQYF. This sequence joins TRBV27 and TRBJ2-3; no reliable D call. This CDR3 is built from 12 residues. Germline CDR1 MNHEY, CDR2 SMNVEV (reference sequence). V was trimmed by 6 bases and J by 0 bases, leaving 4 bases between them.

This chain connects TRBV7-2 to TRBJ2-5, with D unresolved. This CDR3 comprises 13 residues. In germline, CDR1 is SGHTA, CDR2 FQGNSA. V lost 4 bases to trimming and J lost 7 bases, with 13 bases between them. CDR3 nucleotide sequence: TGTGCCAGCAGCTACCATGGTACGGGGACCCAGTACTTC. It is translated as CASSYHGTGTQYF.

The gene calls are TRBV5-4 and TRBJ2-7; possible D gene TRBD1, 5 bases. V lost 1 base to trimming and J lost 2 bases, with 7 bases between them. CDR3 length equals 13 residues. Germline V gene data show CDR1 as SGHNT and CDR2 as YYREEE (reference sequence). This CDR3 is CASSLPGTYEQYF. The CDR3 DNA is TGTGCCAGCAGCTTGCCAGGGACCTACGAGCAGTACTTC.

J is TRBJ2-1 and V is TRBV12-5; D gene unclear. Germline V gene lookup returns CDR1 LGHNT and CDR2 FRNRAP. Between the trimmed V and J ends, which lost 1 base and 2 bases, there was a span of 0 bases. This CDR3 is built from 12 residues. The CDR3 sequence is CASGLAYNEQFF. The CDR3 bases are TGTGCTAGTGGTTTGGCCTACAATGAGCAGTTCTTC.